The 25 T cell receptor beta chains reported below all come from one sample, sequenced in a study of blood T cell repertoires in COVID-19. The assay was immunoSEQ multiplex PCR, and TCRdb's table has in-frame clones only and misses some. The profile covers some 54,000 clones, with about 85% appearing a single time and 6.5% to 8.5% taken by the ten largest. Sequences were obtained from peripheral blood. The receptors here all came from a man aged 70 or older with active COVID-19.

The CDR3 DNA reads as TGTGCCAGCAGCTTGACGGGGGGGATCAATCAGCCCCAGCATTTT. Its translation: CASSLTGGINQPQHF. The rearrangement joins TRBV5-5 to TRBJ1-5; a possible D gene is TRBD1 (5 bases). This CDR3 spans 15 amino acids. Germline V gene data show CDR1 as SGHKS and CDR2 as YYEKEE (reference sequence). The V gene lost 1 base and the J gene lost 3 bases, with 11 bases spanning the gap.

The rearrangement joins TRBV3-1 (or the pseudogene TRBV3-2) to TRBJ1-2; 10 nucleotides align to TRBD1. CDR3 size: 14 residues. V was clipped by 4 bases and J by 7 bases; unmatched bases: 6. Germline CDR1 reads LGHDT; CDR2 reads YNNKEL (reference sequence). The CDR3 protein is CASSPDRGRSGYTF. CDR3 bases: TGTGCCAGCAGCCCCGACAGGGGGCGAAGTGGCTACACCTTC.

The count of this clone is one. The chain carries TRBV7-6 and TRBJ2-7; 8 positions agree with TRBD2. The germline V gene encodes CDR1 SGHVS and CDR2 FNYEAQ. This CDR3 comprises 15 residues. J lost 4 bases, V lost 1 base, and 6 bases had no gene match. CDR3 DNA sequence: TGTGCCAGCAGCTTAGGCGGTAGCGGGGATTACGAGCAGTACTTC. This encodes CASSLGGSGDYEQYF.

This clone was detected only a few times. The V and J genes are TRBV19 and TRBJ1-2; maybe TRBD1 (6 bases). Germline values: CDR1 LNHDA, CDR2 SQIVND (reference sequence). Between the trimmed V and J ends, which lost 4 bases and 4 bases, there was a span of 16 bases. The CDR3 is 15 residues long. CDR3 amino acids: CASSTLQGSFYGYTF. The CDR3 DNA sequence: TGTGCCAGTAGTACGCTACAGGGCTCCTTCTATGGCTACACCTTC.

The rearrangement links TRBV18 to TRBJ2-7, with D possibly TRBD2 on 6 matching bases. The CDR3 consists of 15 residues. V was pared by 3 bases and J by 4 bases, with 16 bases between. Germline CDR1 is KGHSH and CDR2 is LQKENI. The CDR3 nucleotides read TGTGCCAGCTCACCGCCCCGCCAGGAGGGGTACGAGCAGTACTTC. Translation gives CASSPPRQEGYEQYF.

The genes are TRBV5-1 and TRBJ1-5; D is unresolved. The CDR3 spans 13 residues. Germline V gene sequence: CDR1 SGHRS, CDR2 YFSETQ. The V and J ends lost 1 base and 0 bases respectively, with 2 bases between them. The DNA of the CDR3 is TGCGCCAGCAGCTTGTATAGCAATCAGCCCCAGCATTTT. It yields the protein CASSLYSNQPQHF.

The genes are TRBV18 and TRBJ1-3; 10 bases fit TRBD1. The length of the CDR3 is 16 residues. Germline V gives CDR1 KGHSH, CDR2 LQKENI. The ends lost 0 bases at V and 3 bases at J; junction bases unmatched: 2. CDR3 sequence: CASSPPGQGYGNTIYF. The CDR3, as DNA: TGTGCCAGCTCACCACCGGGACAGGGGTATGGAAACACCATATATTTT.

The rearrangement joins TRBV5-6 to TRBJ1-1; no reliable D call. CDR1 is SGHDT, CDR2 YYEEEE, per germline. V was shortened by 2 bases and J by 0 bases, with 11 bases between the two germline ends. The CDR3 runs to 15 residues. DNA for the CDR3: TGTGCCAGCAGCTTAATTGTCAACATGAACACTGAAGCTTTCTTT. Amino acids: CASSLIVNMNTEAFF.

The chain has TRBV5-1 and TRBJ2-3; D may be TRBD1 (5 bases). Trimming pared 0 bases from V and 0 bases from J, leaving 11 bases between. Germline loops: CDR1 SGHRS, CDR2 YFSETQ. The CDR3 is 16 residues long. CDR3 protein: CASSLGTGGSTDTQYF. The CDR3 bases are TGCGCCAGCAGCTTGGGTACAGGTGGGAGCACAGATACGCAGTATTTT.

The chain carries TRBV5-1 and TRBJ2-7, with 10 nucleotides matching TRBD1. The CDR3 contains 13 residues. Trimming at V came to 9 bases and at J to 5 bases, leaving 8 bases not matched to a gene. Germline CDR1 SGHRS, CDR2 YFSETQ. CDR3 region: CATQDRGNDEQYF. CDR3 nucleotide sequence: TGCGCCACCCAGGACAGGGGGAACGACGAGCAGTACTTC.

There are a few counts of this clone. The J gene is TRBJ1-1, the V gene TRBV4-1; 12 positions agree with TRBD1. V shed 3 bases and J 4 bases; nucleotides not matched to a gene: 3. Germline V gene data show CDR1 as MGHRA and CDR2 as YSYEKL. The CDR3 is 15 amino acids. In DNA form, the CDR3 reads TGCGCCAGCAGCCACCCGGGACAGGGGGCCACTGAAGCTTTCTTT. Translated, it gives CASSHPGQGATEAFF.

This chain connects TRBV30 to TRBJ1-2, with 10 bases fitting TRBD1. This CDR3 has 13 amino acids. Trimming removed 8 bases from V and 4 bases from J; junction bases left unmatched: 7. Per the germline V gene, CDR1 is GTSNPN and CDR2 is SVGIG (reference sequence). The CDR3 nucleotides read TGTGCCGCCGGGACAGGGGCCTTCTATGGCTACACCTTC. This sequence encodes CAAGTGAFYGYTF.

V gene TRBV7-2 combines with J gene TRBJ2-1; D not resolved. The germline gives CDR1 SGHTA, CDR2 FQGNSA. V dropped 1 base and J dropped 2 bases, with 9 bases sitting between them. The CDR3 covers 15 residues. CDR3: CASSLVPGTYNEQFF. The DNA for the CDR3 is TGTGCCAGCAGCTTAGTCCCGGGTACCTACAATGAGCAGTTCTTC.

This sequence joins TRBV28 and TRBJ2-7, with a tentative D call TRBD1 (6 bases). CDR1 MDHEN and CDR2 SYDVKM come from the germline V gene. This CDR3 comprises 14 residues. Trimming stripped 6 bases from V and 6 bases from J, with 18 bases between. The CDR3 DNA reads TGTGCCAGCAGCCCAACAGGGAGTGGAGGCGAGCAGTACTTC. Translated, it gives CASSPTGSGGEQYF.

The chain is built from TRBV7-9 and TRBJ2-7; D possibly corresponds to TRBD2 (5 bases). The CDR3 consists of 14 residues. The V gene lost 1 base and the J gene lost 3 bases, with 10 bases spanning the gap. CDR1 and CDR2 (germline): SEHNR, FQNEAQ (reference sequence). The CDR3 sequence is CASSLGAGRYEQYF. CDR3 DNA sequence: TGTGCCAGCAGCTTAGGGGCGGGCCGCTACGAGCAGTACTTC.

The V and J genes are TRBV7-9 and TRBJ2-7, with TRBD2 as a possible D gene (6 bases). Germline V gives CDR1 SEHNR, CDR2 FQNEAQ (reference sequence). The CDR3 runs to 17 residues. The V end was cut by 2 bases, the J end by 1 base, with 18 bases between. The CDR3 coding sequence is TGTGCCAGCAGCTTAATCATCGGGGGAAGTGGGTCCTACGAGCAGTACTTC. It specifies CASSLIIGGSGSYEQYF. Looking up the rest from reference TRBV7-9 and TRBJ2-7 gives the full variable domain: DTGVSQNPRHKITKRGQNVTFRCDPISEHNRLYWYRQTLGQGPEFLTYFQNEAQLEKSRLLSDRFSAERPKGSFSTLEIQRTEQGDSAMYLCASSLIIGGSGSYEQYFGPGTRLTVT.

This sequence joins TRBV27 and TRBJ1-3; 10 positions agree with TRBD1. Germline V gives CDR1 MNHEY, CDR2 SMNVEV (reference sequence). J was trimmed by 4 bases and V by 5 bases; bases with no gene match: 5. There are 15 residues in the CDR3. In DNA, the CDR3 is TGTGCCAGCAGTAGACAGGGGGCGACGGGAAACACCATATATTTT. Translated, it gives CASSRQGATGNTIYF.

This chain uses TRBV7-9 with TRBJ2-2, with 7 bases that match TRBD2. V shed 6 bases and J 1 base; nucleotides not matched to a gene: 8. CDR1 SEHNR and CDR2 FQNEAQ come from the germline V gene (reference sequence). CDR3 length: 16 residues. The CDR3 loop reads CASRIPSGENTGELFF. In nucleotides, the CDR3 is TGTGCCAGCAGGATTCCTAGCGGTGAGAACACCGGGGAGCTGTTTTTT.

This sequence joins TRBV19 and TRBJ1-1, with a weak D call TRBD1 (6 bases). The CDR3 covers 14 residues. With 5 bases removed from V and 8 bases from J, the gap between germline ends came to 18 bases. CDR1 and CDR2 from the germline V gene are LNHDA and SQIVND (reference sequence). As DNA, the CDR3 is TGTGCCAGTAGTGCACAGGGTGGTAACTCGGAAGCTTTCTTT. Protein sequence: CASSAQGGNSEAFF.

The genes are TRBV9 and TRBJ2-5; TRBD2 might be the D (6 bases). In germline, CDR1 is SGDLS, CDR2 YYNGEE. V was cut by 3 bases and J by 5 bases, with 17 bases left in between. The CDR3 contains 15 residues. The CDR3 nucleotides are TGTGCCAGCAGCGCTAACCCCACTAGCCCGGAGACCCAGTACTTC. The encoded protein is CASSANPTSPETQYF.

A few counts support this clone. This rearrangement joins TRBV5-5 to TRBJ2-2, with 9 bases identical to TRBD2. CDR1 and CDR2 from the germline V gene are SGHKS and YYEKEE (reference sequence). The V and J ends lost 5 bases and 9 bases, in that order; junction bases with no gene match: 11. The CDR3 spans 15 residues. The CDR3 bases are TGTGCCAGCAGTAGCGGGGGCGGGGTATCGAGGGAGCTGTTTTTT. Protein sequence: CASSSGGGVSRELFF. Complete variable domain (other parts from reference TRBV5-5 and TRBJ2-2): DAGVTQSPTHLIKTRGQQVTLRCSPISGHKSVSWYQQVLGQGPQFIFQYYEKEERGRGNFPDRFSARQFPNYSSELNVNALLLGDSALYLCASSSGGGVSRELFFGEGSRLTVL.

This clone was recorded only once. V and J are TRBV27 and TRBJ2-3; no reliable D call. This CDR3 spans 14 amino acids. Germline assignment: CDR1 MNHEY and CDR2 SMNVEV (reference sequence). The V and J ends lost 0 bases and 5 bases respectively, with 9 bases between them. The CDR3 sequence: CASSLSGPKDTQYF. Written as DNA, the CDR3 is TGTGCCAGCAGTTTATCTGGGCCTAAAGATACGCAGTATTTT.

The genes are TRBV7-2 and TRBJ1-4; D unresolved. The germline V and J ends were trimmed by 5 bases and 12 bases, with 16 bases remaining between them. CDR3 size: 13 residues. Germline V gene sequence: CDR1 SGHTA, CDR2 FQGNSA. The DNA for the CDR3 is TGTGCCAGCAGCCAGCACGAGTTAGCGGAACTGTTTTTT. Its protein product is CASSQHELAELFF.

The rearrangement uses TRBV6-2 or TRBV6-3 and TRBJ1-2; TRBD1 agrees at 11 bases. The CDR3 extends over 16 amino acids. CDR1 and CDR2 (germline): MNHEY, SVGEGT. The ends lost 6 bases at V and 5 bases at J; junction bases unmatched: 11. In DNA, the CDR3 is TGTGCCAGCAGCCTCGGGACAGGGGGTTTGTGGTATGGCTACACCTTC. Its translation: CASSLGTGGLWYGYTF.

The V call is TRBV7-2, the J call TRBJ1-2; 9 bases map to TRBD1. Trimming at V came to 2 bases and at J to 6 bases, leaving 19 bases not matched to a gene. This CDR3 region has 19 residues. Germline V gene data show CDR1 as SGHTA and CDR2 as FQGNSA. This CDR3 reads CASSLPRDRVMTFSHGYTF. The CDR3, as DNA: TGTGCCAGCAGCTTACCCAGGGACAGGGTTATGACTTTTAGTCATGGCTACACCTTC. Full variable domain (rest looked up from reference TRBV7-2 and TRBJ1-2): GAGVSQSPSNKVTEKGKDVELRCDPISGHTALYWYRQSLGQGLEFLIYFQGNSAPDKSGLPSDRFSAERTGGSVSTLTIQRTQQEDSAVYLCASSLPRDRVMTFSHGYTFGSGTRLTVV.